This TCR beta chain appears in the sequencing data of a study of cytomegalovirus exposure and HLA in healthy donors (TCRdb year 2017). As for the study more broadly: According to an earlier analysis of 550 to 700 of the donors, about 179 million T cells yielded over 100 million unique TCR beta sequences and less than 300 Gb of sequence data. Roughly 5 DR-DQ haplotypes were treated as single units for association and clustering because of strong linkage in the cohort. The genetic ancestry cluster associated with self-reported Caucasian donors included 81% of the approximately 410 genotyped donors. The T cell repertoires of under 700 subjects were profiled by immunosequencing and related to cytomegalovirus serostatus. Among some 410 genotyped donors of the cohort, an average of approximately 240,000 unique TCR beta nucleotide sequences was sequenced per donor, of which 15% to 20% were non-productive. The number of donors typed differed by locus, with about 620-630 for A, B, C, DRB1 and DQB1, roughly 520 for DQA1, nearly 610 for DPA1, and over 400 for DPB1. The study aimed to test whether cataloging public T cell receptors could reveal signatures of past pathogen exposure. In a later analysis, previously published TCR beta repertoires from several hundred donors were re-analyzed and high-resolution HLA genotyping was added so that TCR occurrence patterns could be studied. In an earlier analysis of a few hundred of the donors, high-throughput TCR beta sequencing was used to judge whether each TCR beta V gene segment behaved as functional or pseudogenic. A later genetic analysis used genome-wide SNP genotypes for about 65% of the roughly 700 donors, treating that subset as a discovery cohort. HLA typing covered class I and class II loci at four-digit resolution. Alongside the repertoire data, information on donor age, sex, ethnicity and CMV serostatus was compiled. Every discovery cohort repertoire had been produced on one sequencing platform. The later analysis used no new phenotypic data to find candidate immune exposures, relying instead on TCR beta sequences and their occurrence across donors. To predict cytomegalovirus infection status, the study brought together high-throughput TCR immunosequencing, statistical association of individual TCRs with disease status, and machine learning. Besides the first cohort of approximately 710 subjects, a separate validation cohort made up of roughly 130 different subjects was used. An early release that covered about 600 HLA-typed donors contained approximately 290 gigabases of sequencing data and 80 million or so unique TCR sequences.

The CDR3, from cysteine to phenylalanine, totals 13 residues. The retained sequence is limited to the CDR3, 39 bases, with the frame set at the first base. The germline V gene encodes CDR1 MNHEY and CDR2 SMNVEV (reference sequence). At the junction V is shortened by 1 base and J by 7 bases; bases outside the gene matches: 3. Study-wide findings and limitations: Linkage disequilibrium might explain the correlated functional status among segregating V segments, but an unknown experimental factor could not be excluded. A few of the identified cytomegalovirus-associated TCR beta chains were confirmed in vitro to be specific for cytomegalovirus antigens. A later genetic analysis associated a missense DCLRE1C variant with V-gene and J-gene trimming of TCR beta chains, and an independent cohort replicated the association. The study gave a list of 150 to 200 TCR beta chains associated with cytomegalovirus. Several of the top co-occurrence clusters appeared to be linked to parvovirus B19, influenza, CMV and Epstein-Barr virus, according to a later analysis. In a later analysis, HLA-associated TCR beta chains were found to be more clonally expanded and to have lower generation probabilities than equally common non-associated chains. In a later analysis, the rate of TCR association differed among HLA loci, with DRB1 alleles having the most associated TCRs and HLA-C alleles having the fewest. A cluster of highly shared sequence variants was judged likely to represent a technical artifact of the sequencing pipeline. Broadly in line with IMGT annotations, most TCR beta V segments showed up in productive rearrangements about 87% or about 30% of the time in an earlier analysis of a few hundred of the donors. For the cohort, immune exposure information was limited to CMV serostatus. Most CMV-associated TCR beta chains appeared to be HLA-restricted in a later analysis, and the HLA associations seemed to be driven largely by CMV exposure. In a later analysis, some 18,000 TCR beta sequences were associated with specific HLA alleles at a false discovery rate of 0.05. Because HLA typing was unavailable for some donors at each locus, only the typed subset was used in association tests. In this cohort, only TCR beta chains were sequenced, and detectable features were limited by the absence of alpha or paired-chain data. The earlier analysis of almost 600 of the donors excluded some 16 rarely observed V segments, including chromosome 9 orphons, because counts were too low. Because the 87-base-pair reads could not distinguish some IMGT-functional V segments, including TRBV6-2 and TRBV6-3, those segments were excluded. A further reported finding was that TCR beta sequences accurately predicted the HLA-A and HLA-B alleles for most subjects in the first cohort. Strong co-occurrence of HLA alleles, especially DR and DQ, made assigning TCR associations to individual alleles difficult. Most TCR sequences were seen in very few donors, while some public TCRs were found in many individuals. It was suggested by the authors that the approach could potentially be generalized to other disease states and immunological phenotypes. In a later genetic analysis, fewer N-insertions in productive TCRs were reported among donors in an Asian-associated ancestry cluster than the 666-donor mean. The classifier was reported to diagnose cytomegalovirus status with high specificity and sensitivity in both the original and validation cohorts. The presence/absence analyses assumed that sequencing depth was roughly uniform across donors, and that assumption may not be true.

Concerning this clone itself: Its antigen is not yet known. The input lacks base qualities; no much larger clone sits a single base away.

The library was obtained by the immunoSEQ multiplex PCR assay. For the multiplex PCR, a mixture combining 60 forward primers for TCR Vbeta segments and 13 reverse primers for TCR Jbeta segments was used. Amplification of the CDR3 region of rearranged TCR beta genes was performed with a multiplex PCR assay on genomic DNA. On the Illumina HiSeq System, the amplified TCR beta libraries were sequenced as 87-base-pair reads. Processing in the source paper ran as follows. Across the roughly 670 repertoires, a later analysis counted tens of millions of unique TCR beta chains, 9.5 million to 13 million of which were shared by at least two donors. A nearest-neighbor algorithm error-corrected the raw reads and collapsed the reads into unique sequences, merging closely related sequences to remove PCR and sequencing errors. To assign V, D and J gene segments, CDR3 sequences were aligned to IMGT reference sequences. Each retained sequence needed at least a six-nucleotide match to both a V gene segment and a J gene segment. Rearrangements were classified as productive when the CDR3 lacked stop codons and remained in frame with V and J, and all other rearrangements were classified as non-productive. CDR3 was defined according to IMGT convention as the region running from the second conserved V-encoded cysteine to the conserved J-encoded phenylalanine. The earlier analysis of about 530 of the donors excluded any sequence lacking an unambiguous match to a single V gene segment. An earlier analysis of under 750 of the donors called V segments functional above 56.7% productive rearrangements and segregating when the between-donor standard deviation exceeded 5%. A statistical classification framework was built for diagnosing cytomegalovirus status from the catalog of TCR beta chain sequences. A later analysis assigned V and J genes by comparing TCR nucleotide sequences with IMGT/GENE-DB human TR gene sequences. The TCRdist pipeline was used in a later analysis to assign CDR3 sequences and most-parsimonious VDJ recombination scenarios. In a later analysis, every TCR beta chain was defined by the combination of its CDR3 amino acid sequence and its V-gene family, and reads without a unique V-gene family were dropped. In a later analysis, fewer than 600 highly shared, low-generation-probability nucleotide sequences were removed to address suspected cross-contamination and a sequencing artifact. A later analysis calculated a clonal expansion index for each public chain from normalized within-repertoire ranks of inferred template counts. A later analysis computed generation probabilities with a VDJ recombination model fitted to out-of-frame rearrangements, and checked the results against IGoR. A later analysis scored TCR-TCR, TCR-HLA and TCR-CMV co-occurrence with hypergeometric tests, applying a repertoire-size bias correction to TCR pairs. To estimate false discovery rates, a later analysis permuted the HLA or CMV assignments 20 times. In a later analysis, co-occurring TCRs were grouped using DBSCAN, with TCRdist sequence similarity added in when clustering inside HLA-allele-positive subsets. Co-occurrence clustering excluded repertoires with fewer than 30,000 or more than 120,000 public chains, plus five with anomalous nucleotide sharing. Drawn from immuneACCESS, this table holds only the in-frame rearrangements with V and J called that TCRdb kept. Clones are partly lost; checked studies trace under half to an unresolved V gene and leave the rest unexplained. D and trimming were read from the DNA, whereas the V and J calls and clone size are those reported in that table. This sample gives fewer than 80,000 clones in total; 60% to 75% of them show up just once. Of the sample, around 10% is held by the ten largest clones.

The cohort comprised several hundred healthy bone marrow donors. All cohort members were sampled while nominally healthy, although unrecorded immune exposures were likely present. The donor was CMV seropositive and belonged to the group of around 300 seropositive cohort members. Each donor provided a peripheral blood sample, and peripheral blood mononuclear cells were used for TCR beta sequencing. The Qiagen DNeasy Blood Extraction Kit was used to extract genomic DNA from the blood cell samples. The rearranged segments are TRBV27 and TRBJ1-1, and TRBD1 matches 7 of the central bases. The receptor was derived from a woman aged 55-70 years in good health and CMV-seropositive. Sequenced: PBMCs. Read as DNA, the sequence is TGTGCCAGCAGTTTATGGCGGGACAGTGAAGCTTTCTTT. Its protein reads: CASSLWRDSEAFF.